The sequence of this TCR beta chain was determined in a study of cytomegalovirus exposure and HLA in healthy donors. In the study overall: T cells numbering 150 million to 200 million yielded 95 million to 140 million unique TCR beta sequences in an earlier analysis.

Donors had nominal health at sampling but likely had unrecorded immune exposures. Study observations and caveats: Later on, an analysis found that several of the most significant clusters appeared to be linked to common viral pathogens, which included parvovirus B19. Previously analyzed data showed that most TCR beta V segments were productive at a frequency of about 87% or about 30%.

Primers included in the PCR were 60 Vbeta and 13 Jbeta primers. Measured with immunoSEQ multiplex PCR; TCRdb has only the in-frame clones, and not every one. This table holds 100,000 to 150,000 clones, more than 65% found once. Points on this clone: Its antigen is as yet unknown.

Trimming took 9 bases from V and 7 from J, leaving 15 bases between them. The germline V gene has CDR1 MNHNY and CDR2 SVGAGI (reference sequence). The CDR3 has 13 amino acids. This sequence was found in a male donor in good health and CMV-seropositive. The J gene is TRBJ2-2, the V gene TRBV6-6; D might be TRBD2 (6 bases). Sample: PBMCs. CDR3 residues: CASAGRRGGELFF. The CDR3 DNA reads as TGTGCCAGTGCGGGGAGAAGAGGCGGGGAGCTGTTTTTT.